Here is one T cell receptor (beta chain) with its context. This sample is part of a study of cytomegalovirus exposure and HLA in healthy donors. The CDR3 totals 15 residues. Trimming pared 1 base from V and 1 base from J, leaving 10 bases between. Germline loops: CDR1 PRHDT, CDR2 FYEKMQ (reference sequence). The primer mix had 60 Vbeta and 13 Jbeta primers. The data were produced by immunoSEQ multiplex PCR, yet TCRdb's version contains in-frame clones alone and is incomplete. The sample carries around 120,000 clones, over 70% recorded once. Sequencing input: PBMCs. The chain links TRBV13 to TRBJ2-5; D is uncertain. The TCR sequence derives from a woman aged 60-70 years in good health and CMV-seropositive. The DNA for the CDR3 is TGTGCCAGCAGCTTAGATTTAGGCGGCCAAGAGACCCAGTACTTC. Its translation: CASSLDLGGQETQYF.